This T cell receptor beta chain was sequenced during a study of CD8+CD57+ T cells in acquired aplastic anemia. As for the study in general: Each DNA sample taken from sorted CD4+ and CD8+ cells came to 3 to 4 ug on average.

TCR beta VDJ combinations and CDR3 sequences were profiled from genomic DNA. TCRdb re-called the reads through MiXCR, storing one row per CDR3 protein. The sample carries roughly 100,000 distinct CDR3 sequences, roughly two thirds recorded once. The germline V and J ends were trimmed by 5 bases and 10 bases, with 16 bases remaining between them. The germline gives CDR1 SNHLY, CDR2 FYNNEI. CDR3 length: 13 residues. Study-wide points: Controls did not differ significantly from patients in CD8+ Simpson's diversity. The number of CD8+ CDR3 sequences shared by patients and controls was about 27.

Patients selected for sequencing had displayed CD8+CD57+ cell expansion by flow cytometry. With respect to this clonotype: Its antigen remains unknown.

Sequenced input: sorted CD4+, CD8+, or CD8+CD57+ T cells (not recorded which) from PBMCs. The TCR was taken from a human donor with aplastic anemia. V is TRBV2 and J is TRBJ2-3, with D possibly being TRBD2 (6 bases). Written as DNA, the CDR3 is TGTGCCAGCAGTCCTCAAATCGGGACTTCGCAGTATTTT. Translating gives CASSPQIGTSQYF.